This T cell receptor beta chain was captured by sequencing in a study of shared clonotypes between healthy human individuals. Method: immunoSEQ multiplex PCR; TCRdb's copy keeps in-frame clones and lacks some. The sample has about 530,000 clones, almost 97% seen once; the top ten hold 0.055% to 0.075%. Sequencing was performed on naive CD4+ T cells sorted from blood. Subset of the sample: CD45RA+ positively selected. This sequence originates from a woman under 40 in good health.

The CDR3 region has the DNA TGTGCCAGCAGCATTGGACGGTTGGGTCAGCCCCAGCATTTT. Its translation: CASSIGRLGQPQHF. The rearrangement links TRBV28 to TRBJ1-5, with D uncertain. The V gene's germline CDR1 is MDHEN and CDR2 SYDVKM. Trimming took 6 bases from V and 6 from J, leaving 15 bases between them. This CDR3 comprises 14 residues.